This entry features one TCR beta chain sequence. The data were taken from a study of control samples from healthy donors and cancer patients. Trimming removed 2 bases from V and 0 bases from J, with 4 bases in between. There are 13 residues in the CDR3. Assay: immunoSEQ multiplex PCR; the TCRdb copy retains only in-frame clones and omits some. The sample holds about 150,000 clones, about 89% seen once. Sequenced: blood. The sequence was obtained from a young man in good health. This chain links TRBV12-3 or TRBV12-4 with TRBJ1-1; the D is unclear. As DNA, the CDR3 is TGTGCCAGCAGTTTAACGCTGAACACTGAAGCTTTCTTT. It translates to CASSLTLNTEAFF.